Presented here are 20 T cell receptor beta chains from one specimen sequenced in a study of CD8+CD57+ T cells in acquired aplastic anemia. The use of genomic DNA as template underpinned the TCR beta VDJ and CDR3 profiling. MiXCR, applied by TCRdb to the reads, yields one record per CDR3 protein. The repertoire has just over 400,000 distinct CDR3 sequences, 65% to 75% of them found once; the top ten carry under 5%. Sequenced sample: sorted CD4+, CD8+, or CD8+CD57+ T cells (not recorded which) from PBMCs. Receptors were obtained from a human donor in good health, serving as a control.

As regards this clonotype: At one boundary the junction diverges from the germline segment, which might be a read error. J is TRBJ2-5 and V is TRBV5-6, with D maybe TRBD2 (5 bases). The CDR3 is 13 amino acids. CDR1 and CDR2 (germline): SGHDT, YYEEEE. The DNA of the CDR3 is TGTGCTAGCAGCTCAACCGGGGAAGAGACCCAGTACTTC. Protein product: CASSSTGEETQYF.

The chain has TRBV5-1 and TRBJ1-1, with 7 bases that match TRBD1. Trimming at V came to 3 bases and at J to 2 bases, leaving 7 bases not matched to a gene. The CDR3 length is 15 residues. Germline V gene lookup returns CDR1 SGHRS and CDR2 YFSETQ. In DNA, the CDR3 is TGCGCCAGCAGCTCGCAGACAGGGACCAACACTGAAGCTTTCTTT. It encodes CASSSQTGTNTEAFF.

This clonotype was recorded at least ten times. The chain has TRBV20-1 and TRBJ2-7; D gene unclear. Germline V gene sequence: CDR1 DFQATT, CDR2 SNEGSKA (reference sequence). CDR3 length equals 12 residues. V gave up 0 bases and J gave up 9 bases, with 12 bases separating them. The CDR3 region is CSARDPSWVQYF. CDR3 nucleotides: TGCAGTGCTAGAGATCCCAGTTGGGTGCAGTACTTC.

The V call is TRBV7-8, the J call TRBJ2-1, with 9 bases matching TRBD2. The CDR3 is 15 residues long. V trimming: 3 bases; J trimming: 16 bases; junction bases outside the gene matches: 16. Germline V gene data show CDR1 as SGHVS and CDR2 as FQNEAQ. The CDR3 nucleotides are TGTGCCAGCAGCTTGGCGGGGGGGGTTGGAGCCAACGTCTTCTTC. Amino acids: CASSLAGGVGANVFF.

The sample holds many counts of this clonotype. The V and J genes are TRBV20-1 and TRBJ2-1; maybe TRBD2 (5 bases). Germline loops: CDR1 DFQATT, CDR2 SNEGSKA (reference sequence). The germline V and J ends were trimmed by 3 bases and 1 base, with 13 bases remaining between them. The CDR3 is 15 residues long. CDR3 DNA: TGCAGTGCTAGGGCGGAGGTTACTTCCTACAATGAGCAGTTCTTC. The encoded protein is CSARAEVTSYNEQFF.

This chain connects TRBV12-3 or TRBV12-4 to TRBJ1-6, with D possibly being TRBD1 (5 bases). V dropped 6 bases and J dropped 3 bases, with 9 bases sitting between them. The CDR3 covers 14 residues. The CDR3: CASRLGHYNSPLHF. CDR3 DNA sequence: TGTGCCAGCAGATTGGGGCACTATAATTCACCCCTCCACTTT.

This chain connects TRBV7-9 to TRBJ2-7, with TRBD2 matching over 7 bases. J was trimmed by 5 bases and V by 6 bases; bases with no gene match: 19. The CDR3 is made up of 17 amino acids. Per the germline V gene, CDR1 is SEHNR and CDR2 is FQNEAQ (reference sequence). This chain's CDR3 is CASSLQRGGPSRNEQYF. The CDR3 DNA is TGTGCCAGCAGTCTTCAGCGGGGCGGCCCCAGCCGGAACGAGCAGTACTTC. The whole variable domain, filled in from reference TRBV7-9 and TRBJ2-7, reads DTGVSQNPRHKITKRGQNVTFRCDPISEHNRLYWYRQTLGQGPEFLTYFQNEAQLEKSRLLSDRFSAERPKGSFSTLEIQRTEQGDSAMYLCASSLQRGGPSRNEQYFGPGTRLTVT.

The rearrangement links TRBV19 to TRBJ2-3; 11 nucleotides line up with TRBD1. V lost 4 bases and J lost 9; bases outside the gene matches: 6. CDR3 length equals 14 residues. Germline CDR1 LNHDA, CDR2 SQIVND (reference sequence). The CDR3 sequence is CASSSGQGAPTQYF. CDR3 in DNA: TGTGCCAGTAGTAGCGGACAGGGGGCGCCCACGCAGTATTTT.

This clonotype was observed once. V and J are TRBV11-2 and TRBJ1-5, with D possibly matching TRBD1 (6 bases). The germline V gene has CDR1 SGHAT and CDR2 FQNNGV. The CDR3 is made up of 14 amino acids. Between the trimmed V and J ends, which lost 5 bases and 6 bases, there was a span of 14 bases. CDR3 in DNA: TGTGCCAGCAGCCGGGACATTCCGGGTCAGCCCCAGCATTTT. Translating it yields CASSRDIPGQPQHF.

CDR3 DNA: TGCAGTGCTAGACAGGAAGGCGGCTACACGGCCTACGAGCAGTACTTC. Encoded protein: CSARQEGGYTAYEQYF. This rearrangement joins TRBV20-1 to TRBJ2-7; D remains ambiguous. The CDR3 is 16 amino acids. From germline, CDR1 is DFQATT and CDR2 SNEGSKA (reference sequence). V lost 2 bases, J lost 2 bases, and 19 bases lay in between.

The sample holds a few counts of this clonotype. The CDR3 DNA sequence: TGTGCCACCAGTGATTTTGAAAGGAACTATGGCTACACCTTC. This sequence encodes CATSDFERNYGYTF. The chain combines TRBV24-1 with TRBJ1-2; D uncertain. Germline values: CDR1 KGHDR, CDR2 SFDVKD. Trimming removed 1 base at V and 2 bases at J, with 7 bases between. This CDR3 is built from 14 residues.

A single count supports this clonotype. This may come from a read error, since a much larger clone is one base off. J is TRBJ1-2 and V is TRBV12-3 or TRBV12-4; D is unresolved. V dropped 6 bases and J dropped 3 bases, with 11 bases sitting between them. The CDR3 runs 13 residues. The CDR3 bases are TGTGCCAGCAGAGTCGGCAGAGACTATGGCTACACCTTC. Translation gives CASRVGRDYGYTF.

The rearrangement joins TRBV5-1 to TRBJ2-3, with TRBD2 as a possible D gene (5 bases). In germline, CDR1 is SGHRS, CDR2 YFSETQ. V was trimmed by 1 base and J by 0 bases, leaving 21 bases between them. This CDR3 is 19 amino acids long. CDR3 bases: TGCGCCAGCAGCTTGAGTGGGCACGGGGAATATACTAGCACAGATACGCAGTATTTT. Its protein is CASSLSGHGEYTSTDTQYF. The entire variable domain, with the rest obtained from reference TRBV5-1 and TRBJ2-3, is as follows: KAGVTQTPRYLIKTRGQQVTLSCSPISGHRSVSWYQQTPGQGLQFLFEYFSETQRNKGNFPGRFSGRQFSNSRSEMNVSTLELGDSALYLCASSLSGHGEYTSTDTQYFGPGTRLTVL.

About this clonotype: One end of the junction does not line up with germline, which may come from a read error. The chain carries TRBV7-6 and TRBJ2-7; D gene ambiguous. CDR1 is SGHVS, CDR2 FNYEAQ, per germline. This CDR3 spans 14 amino acids. CDR3 sequence (DNA): TGTGCCAGCAGCTTAGCCTCGGGTCTTCCCCTCCACTTTTTC. Translation: CASSLASGLPLHFF.

On this clonotype: At one boundary the junction diverges from the germline segment, which might be a read error. The chain recombines TRBV2 with TRBJ1-2; possible D gene TRBD1, 6 bases. This CDR3 spans 12 amino acids. Germline loops: CDR1 SNHLY, CDR2 FYNNEI. The CDR3 sequence: CASSRQAAGYSF. In DNA, the CDR3 is TGTGCCAGCAGTAGACAGGCGGCAGGCTACTCCTTC.

With regard to this clonotype: Compared with germline, one end of the junction differs, possibly owing to a read error. The genes are TRBV7-6 and TRBJ1-3, with D possibly matching TRBD1 (6 bases). The CDR3 runs 15 residues. CDR1 is SGHVS and CDR2 is FNYEAQ in the germline V gene. CDR3 in DNA: TGTGCCAGCAGCTTAGTTCCGGGGGCTGGCTACACCATCTATTTT. As protein: CASSLVPGAGYTIYF.

This clonotype was detected many times. The V and J genes are TRBV20-1 and TRBJ1-5; D might be TRBD1 (5 bases). CDR3 length: 18 residues. CDR1 is DFQATT and CDR2 is SNEGSKA in the germline V gene (reference sequence). V shed 3 bases and J shed 0 bases, with 21 bases lying between them. The CDR3: CSARPLLAGTPSNQPQHF. The CDR3 DNA follows: TGCAGTGCTAGGCCCCTGCTGGCCGGGACTCCTAGCAATCAGCCCCAGCATTTT.

The chain has TRBV12-5 and TRBJ2-7; D perhaps matches TRBD1 (6 bases). This CDR3 spans 13 amino acids. The germline CDR1 and CDR2 sequences are LGHNT and FRNRAP. The DNA for the CDR3 is TGTGCCACCCCCCCACGCCGGGACAACGAGCAGTACTTC. This codes for CATPPRRDNEQYF.

This clonotype has a single count. The chain employs TRBV10-3 and TRBJ1-5, with TRBD1 matching 10 bases. The germline V gene has CDR1 ENHRY and CDR2 SYGVKD. This CDR3 is 13 amino acids long. J was trimmed by 14 bases and V by 0 bases; bases with no gene match: 4. CDR3 in amino acids: CAISESRQGAEHF. CDR3 DNA: TGTGCCATCAGTGAGTCGAGACAGGGGGCCGAGCATTTT.

The chain recombines TRBV9 with TRBJ2-7, with 7 bases that match TRBD1. V shed 0 bases and J 2 bases; nucleotides not matched to a gene: 11. The CDR3 is 17 residues long. Germline lookup yields CDR1 SGDLS and CDR2 YYNGEE. The CDR3 nucleotides read TGTGCCAGCAGCGTAGGACAGGGCGGTGGGGCAACCTACGAGCAGTACTTC. Translation: CASSVGQGGGATYEQYF.